This is a list of T cell receptor beta chains from one sample in a study of blood T cell repertoires in COVID-19. Only in-frame clones appear in the TCRdb table, and some are missing; sequencing was by immunoSEQ multiplex PCR. Seen here are 180,000 or so clones, more than 75% observed once, and the top ten hold over 13%. Sequenced: PBMCs or T cells enriched from blood (not recorded which). All receptors come from a man aged 60 to 69 who had been exposed to COVID-19. The CDR3 runs from the conserved cysteine through the conserved F or W. The D gene is left open where the match is weak. Rows may omit the clone size; those that give it use once, few, many or a size class.

CDR3nt,CDR3aa,v_gene,len,abundance,d_gene,j_gene
TGTGCCAGCAGTTTAGCGGGAACGCGTCTCCAAGAGACCCAGTACTTC,CASSLAGTRLQETQYF,TRBV6-2/TRBV6-3,16,-,TRBD2,TRBJ2-5
TGTGCCTGGAGTATCGGGGTCAATCAGCCCCAGCATTTT,CAWSIGVNQPQHF,TRBV30,13,-,-,TRBJ1-5
TGTGCCACCAGTGAGGGGCTTGAAAAACTGTTTTTT,CATSEGLEKLFF,TRBV24-1,12,-,-,TRBJ1-4
TGTGCCAGCAGGCGGATCCAAAATCAGCCCCAGCATTTT,CASRRIQNQPQHF,TRBV7-8,13,-,-,TRBJ1-5
TGTGCCAGCAGTTTTTGGCAGGGCGAAGCTTTCTTT,CASSFWQGEAFF,TRBV27,12,-,-,TRBJ1-1
TGTGCCAGCAGCCCTCGACAGGGGTTTGGAGATACGCAGTATTTT,CASSPRQGFGDTQYF,TRBV11-3,15,-,TRBD1,TRBJ2-3
TGTGCCAGCAGCTTGGACAGGCGGACCGGGGAGCTGTTTTTT,CASSLDRRTGELFF,TRBV7-3,14,once,TRBD1,TRBJ2-2
TGTGCCAGCAGCTCACAGGACCCTCCCTACGAGCAGTACTTC,CASSSQDPPYEQYF,TRBV6-1,14,-,-,TRBJ2-7
TGTGCCAGCAGTTACGGGGGCGTTTCATCTTATGGCTACACCTTC,CASSYGGVSSYGYTF,TRBV6-5,15,few,-,TRBJ1-2
TGTGCCAGCAGCTTACTTGGGGGCCTCGGGGAGCTGTTTTTT,CASSLLGGLGELFF,TRBV11-3,14,few,-,TRBJ2-2
TGTGCCAGCACCCAAACATCGAACACTGAAGCTTTCTTT,CASTQTSNTEAFF,TRBV3-1/TRBV3-2,13,-,-,TRBJ1-1
TGTGCCAGCAGCGAACCCCGGACTAGCGGAGGGAACAATGAGCAGTTCTTC,CASSEPRTSGGNNEQFF,TRBV7-2,17,-,TRBD2,TRBJ2-1
TGTGCCAGCAGCCCCCCAGGGGGTTCTTATGGCTACACCTTC,CASSPPGGSYGYTF,TRBV5-6,14,-,TRBD1,TRBJ1-2
TGTGCCAGCAGCTCGGGGGGCCAGCCCCAGCATTTT,CASSSGGQPQHF,TRBV6-5,12,-,-,TRBJ1-5
TGTGCCAGCAGTGAGGACAGGGTCTTTTACTATGGCTACACCTTC,CASSEDRVFYYGYTF,TRBV6-1,15,-,TRBD1,TRBJ1-2
TGTGCCACCAGGACGGGGGAAAGACTGTTTTTT,CATRTGERLFF,TRBV19,11,-,-,TRBJ1-4